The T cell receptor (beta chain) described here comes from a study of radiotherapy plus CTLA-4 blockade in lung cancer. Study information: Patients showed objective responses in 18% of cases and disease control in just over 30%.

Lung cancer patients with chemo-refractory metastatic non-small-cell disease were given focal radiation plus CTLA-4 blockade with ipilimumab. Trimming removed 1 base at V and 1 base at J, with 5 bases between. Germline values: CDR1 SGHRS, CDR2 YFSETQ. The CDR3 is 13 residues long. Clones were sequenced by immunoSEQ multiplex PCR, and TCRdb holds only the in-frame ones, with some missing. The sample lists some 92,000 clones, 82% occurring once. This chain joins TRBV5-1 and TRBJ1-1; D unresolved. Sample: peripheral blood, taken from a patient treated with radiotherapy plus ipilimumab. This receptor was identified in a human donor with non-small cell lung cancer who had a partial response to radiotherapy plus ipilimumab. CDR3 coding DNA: TGCGCCAGCAGCTTGTTAGAGAACACTGAAGCTTTCTTT. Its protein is CASSLLENTEAFF. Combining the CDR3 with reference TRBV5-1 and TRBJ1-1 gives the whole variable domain KAGVTQTPRYLIKTRGQQVTLSCSPISGHRSVSWYQQTPGQGLQFLFEYFSETQRNKGNFPGRFSGRQFSNSRSEMNVSTLELGDSALYLCASSLLENTEAFFGQGTRLTVV.